The T cell receptor beta chain described here comes from a study of beta chain features in type 1 diabetes. The study reverse transcribed the entire isolated RNA, so it sequenced expressed TCRB transcripts. The table came from immunoSEQ multiplex PCR; TCRdb's copy has only in-frame clones and leaves some out. The table shows 250,000 to 300,000 clones, with roughly an eighth occurring only once. This clone was seen only a few times. Its matching antigen is unknown. The CDR3 length is 15 residues. Germline V gives CDR1 SGHNT, CDR2 YYREEE (reference sequence). V shed 4 bases, J shed 4 bases, and the junction held 7 bases outside the gene matches. Points from the study as a whole: High-TCR-expressing cells could be over-represented by cDNA sequencing. Within patients, naive, central memory and Treg TCRB repertoires seemed more similar than within healthy donors. In type 1 diabetes patients, VDJ junctions had fewer insertions; deletions at these junctions were more frequent. Moderate but significant shortening of TCRB CDR3s was recorded in all four CD4+ subsets from Type 1 diabetes patients.

Sequencing was carried out using naive CD4+ T cells from blood. This chain links TRBV5-4 with TRBJ2-3; 9 bases are a match to TRBD2. This sequence originates from a man in his thirties or forties with type 1 diabetes. The DNA of the CDR3 is TGTGCCAGCAGCCCGGCGGGACTAGCAGCAGATACGCAGTATTTT. This codes for CASSPAGLAADTQYF.